The rows below give T cell receptor beta chains drawn from one sample of a study of blood T cells in healthy people across ages. TCRdb reprocessed the 5' RACE reads with MiXCR, giving one entry per CDR3 protein. Here the sample spans some 880,000 distinct CDR3 sequences, 36% being singletons. Source material: blood. The receptor set was obtained from a young man in good health. CDR3s include the opening cysteine and the closing phenylalanine or tryptophan. A D gene is named only where the DNA matches it firmly. Clone size is not always given. Where it is, it says once, few, many or a class for expanded clones.

v_call	j_call	clone_size	cdr3_length	d_call	cdr3_nt	cdr3_aa
TRBV20-1	TRBJ2-7	many	13	-	TGCAGTGCCGAGACAGGCTCGAGTGGCGAGCAGTACTTC	CSAETGSSGEQYF
TRBV7-2	TRBJ2-1	-	15	TRBD2	TGTGCCAGCAGCTATCGGACTAGCGGCTACAATGAGCGGTTCTTC	CASSYRTSGYNERFF
TRBV20-1	TRBJ2-3	-	15	TRBD1	TGCAGTGCAACAAAGGGACAGGGATTCACAGATACGCAGTATTTT	CSATKGQGFTDTQYF
TRBV9	TRBJ2-1	few	19	TRBD2	TGTGCCAGCAGCGTAGATCTGCGGGGGGGCCGAATACTCAACAATGAGCAGTTCTTC	CASSVDLRGGRILNNEQFF
TRBV7-2	TRBJ2-1	-	15	-	TGTGCCAGCAGCTTATATAGCACCCTGCGCGATGAGCAGTTCTTC	CASSLYSTLRDEQFF
TRBV12-3/TRBV12-4	TRBJ2-3	many	13	-	TGTGCCAGCAGCTCCCGGGGCACAGATACGCAGTATTTT	CASSSRGTDTQYF
TRBV9	TRBJ1-5	few	15	-	TGTGCCAGCAGCGTAGATGAGTGGGGAACGCAGCCCCAGCATTTT	CASSVDEWGTQPQHF
TRBV5-1	TRBJ1-1	-	14	TRBD1	TGCGCCAGCAGCCCCGGACAGGGGGCCGCTGAAGCTTTCTTT	CASSPGQGAAEAFF
TRBV7-3	TRBJ2-6	few	16	-	TGTGCCAGCAGCTTAGTAAGGGCCTCTGGGGCCAACGTCCTGACTTTC	CASSLVRASGANVLTF
TRBV12-5	TRBJ2-5	-	15	TRBD1	TGTGCTAGTGGTTTGGGATTCGGACAGGGAGAGACCCAGTACTTC	CASGLGFGQGETQYF
TRBV5-1	TRBJ2-1	-	18	TRBD2	TGCGCCAGCAGCTTGGCGATACGAGCGGGGGGGATAGACAATGAGCAGTTCTTC	CASSLAIRAGGIDNEQFF
TRBV3-1	TRBJ1-6	-	16	-	TGTGCCAGCAGCCAAGAATTTCTGGACAGAAATTCACCCCTCCACTTT	CASSQEFLDRNSPLHF
TRBV12-3/TRBV12-4	TRBJ2-7	many	14	-	TGTGCCAGCAGCCCGGGGCCCCTAGCCTACGAGCAGTACTTC	CASSPGPLAYEQYF
TRBV20-1	TRBJ1-1	-	13	-	TGCAGTGCTAGAAGTGGGAGAAACACTGAAGCTTTCTTT	CSARSGRNTEAFF
TRBV4-2	TRBJ1-1	-	16	-	TGTGCCAGCAGCCAGGATGGGCAGGATAGCGGGACTGAAGCTTTCTTT	CASSQDGQDSGTEAFF
TRBV3-1	TRBJ2-3	few	16	-	TGTGCCAGCAGCCAAGGTGCACAGACCGGCACAGATACGCAGTATTTT	CASSQGAQTGTDTQYF
TRBV10-3	TRBJ2-7	few	15	-	TGTGCCATCCTAGTTCTGGACACGAGCTCCTACGAGCAGTACTTC	CAILVLDTSSYEQYF